This T cell receptor beta chain was retrieved from a study of lymphopenia after photon versus proton radiotherapy. General study findings and limits: Only patients who died were analyzed for survival; proton advantage is unproven. Relative stability marked proton patients; photon patients lost diversity and naive cells. Post-nadir diversity loss with photons came from oligoclonal expansion, particularly CD8+ Temra cells.

Profiling relied on immunoSEQ multiplex PCR, and the TCRdb table lists in-frame clones only, not all of them. The repertoire holds 53,000 or so clones, around 82% seen once, with roughly 27% in the top ten. Remarks on this clone: Antigen unknown. The sample contains more than one DNA sequence encoding this CDR3.

The source was peripheral blood, collected from a patient treated with photon-based radiotherapy. The sequence came from a man in his fifties with gastric cancer.

CDR3 sequence: CASSEGTGLYGYTF. The DNA for the CDR3 is TGTGCCAGCAGTGAAGGGACAGGGCTCTATGGCTACACCTTC. The gene calls are TRBV6-1 and TRBJ1-2; 8 nucleotides agree with TRBD1. The junction had 2 bases not matched to a gene; V was cut back by 1 base and J by 4 bases. The CDR3 has 14 residues. Germline assignment: CDR1 MNHNS and CDR2 SASEGT.